The 2 T cell receptor beta chains below all came from one sample that was sequenced in a study of blood T cell repertoires in COVID-19. Produced via immunoSEQ multiplex PCR; TCRdb's table is partial and in-frame only. The sample lists some 45,000 clones; around 85% were seen once. The sequenced sample consisted of peripheral blood. The origin of the receptors is a human donor in a cohort sampled during active COVID-19.

The chain carries TRBV5-4 and TRBJ1-1, with 10 bases lining up with TRBD1. Germline V gene data show CDR1 as SGHNT and CDR2 as YYREEE (reference sequence). CDR3 size: 16 residues. J was trimmed by 1 base and V by 5 bases; bases with no gene match: 8. The CDR3 DNA reads as TGTGCCAGCAGTCTCGACAGGGGGCGAAGGAACACTGAAGCTTTCTTT. Translated, it gives CASSLDRGRRNTEAFF.

The V gene is TRBV6-2 or TRBV6-3, the J gene TRBJ1-2; 7 bases match TRBD1. The CDR3 is 16 amino acids. Germline values: CDR1 MNHEY, CDR2 SVGEGT. V shed 2 bases and J 4 bases; nucleotides not matched to a gene: 10. The CDR3 sequence: CASSYGPKQGSYGYTF. Written as DNA, the CDR3 is TGTGCCAGCAGTTACGGGCCCAAACAGGGGAGCTATGGCTACACCTTC.